This TCR beta chain was captured by sequencing in a study of T cells in Graves' hyperthyroidism and ophthalmopathy. Stable Graves' hyperthyroidism meant no ophthalmopathy progression within 18 months. Criteria for exclusion of patients were uncontrolled infection, other autoimmune disease, pregnancy or lactation. Every diagnosis used clinical symptoms, serum thyroxine and TRAb, thyroid ultrasound and orbital computed tomography. The CDR3 runs to 15 residues. Trimming stripped 2 bases from V and 4 bases from J, with 14 bases between. Germline V gene data show CDR1 as SGHTA and CDR2 as FQGNSA. The TCR beta CDR3 regions underwent amplification using RNA transcripts as the source. With the HTBI primer set, the TCR CDR3 went through a first round of RT-PCR. TCRdb processed the multiplex PCR reads anew with MiXCR; each CDR3 protein has one entry. The table includes some 500,000 distinct CDR3 sequences, approximately 14% detected once.

The sample holds many counts of this clonotype. The chain recombines TRBV7-2 with TRBJ2-5; D assignment may be TRBD1 or TRBD2 (5 bases each). Sequencing was done on a sample of blood. The source is a woman between 18 and 29 years old with Graves' hyperthyroidism. The CDR3 protein is CASSLPADGGETQYF. The CDR3 bases are TGTGCCAGCAGCTTACCAGCGGATGGGGGAGAGACCCAGTACTTC.